This T cell receptor beta chain was sequenced for a study of HIV-infected patients and healthy controls (dated by TCRdb to between 2014 and 2016). Background on the whole study: The question the study tested was whether immune perturbation and reconstitution could be captured by deep TCR repertoire sequencing of small blood samples from HIV patients. Study-wide conclusions, independent of this receptor: The dynamics of distinct T-cell subpopulations could not be separated, and sequencing depth was restricted, because whole blood was used. MAIT cell alpha-chain CDR3s were present at high frequency in healthy controls but severely depleted in HIV+ repertoires. Alpha-beta chain pairing was not determined in the samples. Compared with untreated HIV+ repertoires, healthy control repertoires had roughly threefold more distinct CDR3s and a higher Shannon diversity. The observed differences in diversity were not explained by the slight differences in age and sex profiles between the study cohorts. Processing included only sixteen HIV-infected individuals, and this was regarded by the authors as a major limit on how widely the findings apply. In HIV-infected patients, the apparent post-therapy recovery of the Gini index was not replicated in size-matched repertoire data. Significantly different mean usage between HIV-infected patients and controls was observed for eight alpha and eight beta V genes. Oligoclonality may be reflected in the significantly higher mean Gini indices of HIV-infected repertoires compared with controls. The study did not determine donor HLA types. Most CMV-associated CDR3s became more frequent during therapy, although their change was not significant, whereas HIV-associated CDR3s showed a significant decrease in frequency. Rare events from HIV-infected data received too much weight under size-matching, and comparisons were complicated by unequal numbers of distinct sequences between patients and controls. Both the Jaccard index and the count of highly shared sequences showed that healthy controls shared more CDR3s between individuals than HIV+ patients did.

CDR1 SGHRS and CDR2 YFSETQ are derived from the germline V gene. Reading from cysteine to phenylalanine, the CDR3 counts 13 amino acids. Only CDR3 DNA remains: 39 bases, in frame from the first base. V is clipped by 0 bases and J by 1 base, and the sequence between their germline boundaries is 5 bases long. Whole blood was used without cell fractionation, so the repertoire reflected all unsorted peripheral T cells. As controls, around 11 uninfected healthy donors were sampled, and a few of those donors gave samples twice, roughly 3 months apart. A roughly 2.7 ml sample of peripheral blood was drawn into Tempus tubes for RNA extraction. The TURBO-DNase kit was used to remove leftover genomic DNA, and GLOBINclear was used to deplete globin mRNA. 400 to 650 ng RNA was reverse transcribed with SuperScript III using primers against the alpha and beta constant regions. Separate libraries for the alpha and beta chains were generated through chain-specific third strand synthesis that incorporated multiplexing indices. To avoid primer bias, the protocol used one single primer pair to amplify every rearrangement within a chain, and the protocol also attached molecular barcodes to each cDNA molecule. Purified cDNA was joined by T4 RNA Ligase 1 to a 5' RACE adapter carrying a random hexamer and the SP2 sequencing primer site. The authors primed second strand synthesis from the SP2 site with Phusion polymerase and used slow temperature ramps to favor optimal annealing. Two random hexamer sequences, both added before amplification and joined together, made up the 12-nucleotide barcode of each molecule. A brief initial PCR introduced P5 and P7 adapter elements together with a second index, and a roughly 22-cycle amplification PCR using P5s and P7 primers was subsequently performed. A total of about 27 PCR cycles were applied to the libraries, which were quantified on a Qubit, sized on a Bioanalyzer, and diluted to about 4 nM. Sequencing of the normalized libraries was performed on an Illumina MiSeq with 2 x 250 paired-end kits. Reverse transcription reactions were cleaned up on MinElute columns and eluted into around 10 ul Tris-Cl. The adapter ligations were run for 23 hours at 16 degrees C, and AMPure XP beads at a 1:1 ratio were afterwards used to clean them. In the paper's pipeline: Demultiplexed FASTQ files were processed with a modified Decombinator by which V, J, insert and barcode information was output. Sequences that shared a barcode but differed from the dominant sequence were treated as errors and discarded, and barcodes were clustered at Levenshtein distance 3 and counted to estimate the original cDNA molecules. The R packages ineq, vegan, igraph and RCytoscape were used for downstream analyses, with IMGT nomenclature and CDR3 definitions applied. To avoid skew from clonal expansion, each TCR was counted once, and V gene usage was computed over distinct sequences. Unique CDR3 amino acid sequences within a donor were connected in similarity networks whenever two sequences differed by a single Levenshtein edit. In the repertoires, a search was made for a compiled set of published HIV-specific CDR3s (roughly 92 alpha, around 710 beta) and CMV-specific CDR3s (approximately 13 alpha, approximately 250 beta). Lower sequence numbers were not the cause of the decreased diversity in patients, as random subsampling to size-matched repertoires showed. TCRdb reprocessed the public reads (quality trimming at Q25 with fastp, clone calling with MiXCR) and kept in-frame beta chains. When rows share a CDR3 protein, they turn into one entry using the most common DNA and genes. TCRdb's processing, not the authors' own work, is the source of the V and J calls. The sample table holds about 17,000 distinct CDR3 sequences, of which about 5% were seen once. The ten largest make up under 2.5% of the sample.

This clonotype has a count of ten or more. Its cognate antigen has yet to be identified. There are no base qualities to consult, and no much larger clone falls within one base. The chain was built from TRBV5-1 and TRBJ2-7; no D segment can be confidently identified. Input material: blood. This TCR came from an adult in good health. The CDR3 corresponds to CASSLGQSYEQYF. Read as DNA, the sequence is TGCGCCAGCAGCTTGGGGCAGTCCTACGAGCAGTACTTC.